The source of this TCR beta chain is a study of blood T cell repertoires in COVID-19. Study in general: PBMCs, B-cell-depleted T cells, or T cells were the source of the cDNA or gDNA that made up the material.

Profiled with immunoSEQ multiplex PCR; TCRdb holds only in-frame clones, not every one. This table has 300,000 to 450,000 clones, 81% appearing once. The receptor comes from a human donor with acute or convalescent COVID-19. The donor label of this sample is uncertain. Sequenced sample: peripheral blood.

For the CDR3, the DNA is TGTGCCAGCAGCTCCTACCCGACAGGAAGGGTCTACTTC. As protein: CASSSYPTGRVYF. The chain recombines TRBV28 with TRBJ2-5; a possible D gene is TRBD1 (6 bases). The germline V gene has CDR1 MDHEN and CDR2 SYDVKM. V was cut by 6 bases and J by 14 bases, with 22 bases left in between. The CDR3 contains 13 residues.